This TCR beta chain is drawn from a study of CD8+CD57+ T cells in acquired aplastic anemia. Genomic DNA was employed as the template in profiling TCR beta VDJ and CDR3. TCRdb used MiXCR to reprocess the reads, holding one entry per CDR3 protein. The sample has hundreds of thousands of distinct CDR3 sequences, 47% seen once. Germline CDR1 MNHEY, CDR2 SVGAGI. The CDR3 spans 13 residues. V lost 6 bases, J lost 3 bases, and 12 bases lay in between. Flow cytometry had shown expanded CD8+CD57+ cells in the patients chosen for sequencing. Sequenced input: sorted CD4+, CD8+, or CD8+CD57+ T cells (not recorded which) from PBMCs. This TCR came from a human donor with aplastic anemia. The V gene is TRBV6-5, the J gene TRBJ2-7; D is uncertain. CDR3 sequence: CASRGNTHYEQYF. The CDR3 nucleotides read TGTGCCAGCAGGGGGAACACCCACTACGAGCAGTACTTC.